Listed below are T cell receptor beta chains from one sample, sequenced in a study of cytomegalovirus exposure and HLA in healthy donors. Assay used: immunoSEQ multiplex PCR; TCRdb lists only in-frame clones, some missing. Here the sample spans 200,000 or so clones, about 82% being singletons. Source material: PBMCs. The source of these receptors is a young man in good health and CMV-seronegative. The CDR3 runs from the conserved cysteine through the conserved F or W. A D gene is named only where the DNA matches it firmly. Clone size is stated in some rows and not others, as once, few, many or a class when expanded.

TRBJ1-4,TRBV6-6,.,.,TGTGCCAGCCGAACTAACAGGGCTGGAACTAATGAAAAACTGTTTTTT,CASRTNRAGTNEKLFF
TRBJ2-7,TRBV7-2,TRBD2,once,TGTGCCAGCAGCTATAATAGCGGGCTTCGCTCCTACGAGCAGTACTTC,CASSYNSGLRSYEQYF
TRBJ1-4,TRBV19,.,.,TGTGCCAGTAGTGCTGGGGGGGGTACGGGTGAAAAACTGTTTTTT,CASSAGGGTGEKLFF
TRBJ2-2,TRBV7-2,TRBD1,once,TGTGCCAGCAGAAAGGGACAGCAGGCCACCGGGGAGCTGTTTTTT,CASRKGQQATGELFF
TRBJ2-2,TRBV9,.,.,TGTGCCAGCAGCGTAGCTACGGGGTCCCCCGGGGAGCTGTTTTTT,CASSVATGSPGELFF
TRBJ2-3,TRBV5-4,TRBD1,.,TGTGCCAGCAGCTGGGACAGGGAGGAGTATTTT,CASSWDREEYF
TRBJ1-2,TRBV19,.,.,TGTGCCAGTAGGGGCGGGACTAATGGCTACACCTTC,CASRGGTNGYTF
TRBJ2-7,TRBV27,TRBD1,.,TGTGCCAGCAGTCCCGGGACAGGGATCTACGAGCAGTACTTC,CASSPGTGIYEQYF
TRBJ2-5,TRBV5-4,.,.,TGTGCCAGCAGCTTCCGGGGGGCAAAGGAGACCCAGTACTTC,CASSFRGAKETQYF
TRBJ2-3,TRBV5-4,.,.,TGTGCCAGCAGCTTAACAAGCACAGATACGCAGTATTTT,CASSLTSTDTQYF
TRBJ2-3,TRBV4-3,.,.,TGCGCCAGCAGCCAAGATCGGTCCCCGGGGGATACGCAGTATTTT,CASSQDRSPGDTQYF